These 20 T cell receptor beta chains share one sample of origin, sequenced in a study of tumor-infiltrating lymphocytes in primary liver carcinoma. The tissue used was unsorted bulk material of roughly 17-31 mg. RNA and DNA were co-extracted from it with the AllPrep DNA/RNA mini kit. The authors made TCR beta cDNA from 400 to 600 ng total RNA with a constant-region primer. Three nested multiplex PCR rounds of slightly modified ARM-PCR generated TCR beta libraries. Two initial PCR rounds of roughly 10 cycles each paired TRBV1-TRBV30 forward primers with a C-beta reverse primer. TCRdb recomputed calls from the multiplex PCR reads with MiXCR, one row per CDR3 protein. The sample yields 40,000 to 55,000 distinct CDR3 sequences, over 75% seen once. The source material was liver tumor tissue from sampling region 5. Indicated subset: tumor region T5, tumor centre. These receptor sequences come from a middle-aged man with primary liver carcinoma and hepatitis B virus infection.

This clonotype was counted a single time. The CDR3 carries no conserved terminal phenylalanine or tryptophan, so it likely arises from a read error. The chain recombines TRBV6-1 with TRBJ2-1; tentatively, D is TRBD1 (6 bases). The germline V gene encodes CDR1 MNHNS and CDR2 SASEGT. Trimming cost V 8 bases and J 5 bases, with 13 bases left between them. CDR3 length: 13 residues. Written as DNA, the CDR3 is TGTGCCAGCCTCCAACAGGGCCACAATGAGCAGTTCTCC. Protein sequence: CASLQQGHNEQFS.

The sample holds a few counts of this clonotype. Because it lacks the conserved phenylalanine or tryptophan at the end, this CDR3 is likely a read error. The gene calls are TRBV4-1 and TRBJ1-1; 8 bases are shared with TRBD1. Germline CDR1 MGHRA, CDR2 YSYEKL. The CDR3 is 16 amino acids. V was clipped by 1 base and J by 3 bases; unmatched bases: 7. The CDR3 DNA follows: TGCGCCAGCAGCCAAGGTGACAGGGGAGGAGACACTGAAGCTTTCCTT. Residues: CASSQGDRGGDTEAFL.

J is TRBJ2-5 and V is TRBV6-1, with a tentative D call TRBD1 (6 bases). The CDR3 runs to 16 residues. Germline V lookup: CDR1 MNHNS, CDR2 SASEGT. DNA of the CDR3: TGTGTTAGCAGTGAAGCACTTGGACAGCTACAAGAGACCCAGTACTTC. It codes for CVSSEALGQLQETQYF.

The rearrangement links TRBV6-1 to TRBJ2-5; D is unclear. The germline gives CDR1 MNHNS, CDR2 SASEGT. V lost 0 bases to trimming and J lost 2 bases, with 13 bases between them. This CDR3 contains 16 residues. The CDR3 region has the DNA TGTGCCAGCAGTGAAGCACATGTACAGCTACAAGAGACCCAGTACTTC. Protein: CASSEAHVQLQETQYF.

This clonotype was counted a single time. One junction end disagrees with the germline gene, perhaps due to a read error. This sequence joins TRBV11-1 and TRBJ2-7; tentative D call: TRBD2 (6 bases). The CDR3 is 15 residues long. Germline V gene lookup returns CDR1 SGHAT and CDR2 FQDESV (reference sequence). This CDR3 is CASRLTGSGEYEQYF. The CDR3 nucleotides are TGCGCCAGCAGATTAACGGGATCGGGAGAATACGAGCAATACTTC.

The CDR3 DNA reads TGTACCACCAGTTTACAGCAGAGCTACGAGCAGTACTTC. This gives the protein CTTSLQQSYEQYF. The rearrangement uses TRBV12-3 or TRBV12-4 and TRBJ2-7; D not resolved. CDR3 length: 13 amino acids.

A note on this clonotype: Sequence at one end of the junction differs from germline and may be a read error. The chain joins TRBV14 to TRBJ2-2; D gene uncertain. Germline CDR1 is SGHDN and CDR2 is FVKESK. The CDR3 contains 15 residues. For the CDR3, the DNA is TGTGTCAGCCGCCAAGATCGGCTGAACACCGGGGAGCTGTTTTTT. Translating gives CVSRQDRLNTGELFF. Full variable domain (outside the CDR3, taken from reference TRBV14 and TRBJ2-2): EAGVTQFPSHSVIEKGQTVTLRCDPISGHDNLYWYRRVMGKEIKFLLHFVKESKQDESGMPNNRFLAERTGGTYSTLKVQPAELEDSGVYFCVSRQDRLNTGELFFGEGSRLTVL.

The chain joins TRBV11-1 to TRBJ2-1, with unresolved D. CDR1 and CDR2 (germline): SGHAT, FQDESV (reference sequence). Trimming removed 6 bases from V and 7 bases from J, with 13 bases in between. CDR3 length: 13 residues. In nucleotides, the CDR3 is TGTGCCAGCAGTGCAGGAGTGCCGAATGAGCAGTTCTTC. Translating gives CASSAGVPNEQFF.

To note about this clonotype: A junction end diverges from the germline sequence, so it may reflect a read error. The chain carries TRBV6-5 and TRBJ2-1; possibly TRBD2 for D (6 bases). The CDR3 runs to 13 residues. Germline CDR1 and CDR2: MNHEY and SVGAGI. CDR3 sequence (DNA): TGTGTCAGCACTTCTATCGGGAGCGATGAGCAGTTCTTC. Amino acids: CVSTSIGSDEQFF.

As for this clonotype: The germline gene is not matched at one end of the junction; a read error may be the cause. This sequence joins TRBV12-3 or TRBV12-4 and TRBJ2-1, with D uncertain. CDR3 length: 11 residues. The CDR3 sequence is CASTRSNGQLF. The CDR3 nucleotides read TGTGCCAGCACCCGGAGCAATGGGCAGCTCTTC.

A word on this clonotype: The junction differs from germline at one of its ends, possibly a read error. This chain connects TRBV5-1 to TRBJ2-7; tentative D call: TRBD2 (6 bases). CDR3 size: 13 residues. Germline-derived CDR1 and CDR2 are SGHRS and YFSETQ. The CDR3 spells CASSLGLDYEHYF. The CDR3 nucleotides read TGCGCCAGCAGCTTGGGGCTGGACTACGAGCATTACTTT.

Concerning this clonotype itself: A junction boundary mismatches the germline segment, possibly from a read error. CDR3 bases: TGTACCAGCAGTTCGTCAGGGACTAGCGGGTATTCTGGGGCCAGCGTCCTGACTTTC. Protein product: CTSSSSGTSGYSGASVLTF. V is TRBV6-5 and J is TRBJ2-6; 12 nucleotides line up with TRBD2. The CDR3 runs 19 residues. Germline-derived CDR1 and CDR2 are MNHEY and SVGAGI.

This chain connects TRBV5-1 to TRBJ2-3, with D possibly being TRBD1 (5 bases). From germline, CDR1 is SGHRS and CDR2 YFSETQ. V shed 1 base and J shed 0 bases, with 12 bases lying between them. This CDR3 is built from 16 residues. This chain's CDR3 is CASSLKGRGSTDTQYF. In DNA form, the CDR3 reads TGCGCCAGCAGCTTGAAGGGTAGGGGAAGCACAGATACGCAGTATTTT.

With respect to this clonotype: A read error may account for a junction end that differs from germline. The chain uses TRBV28 and TRBJ2-5, with D perhaps given as TRBD1 or TRBD2 (5 bases each). The CDR3 totals 14 residues. Germline V CDR1 and CDR2: MDHEN, SYDVKM. CDR3 nucleotides: TGTGCCAGCATTGGGGACCACCTCAGGCAGACCCAGTGCTTC. Its translation is CASIGDHLRQTQCF. The full variable domain, in which reference TRBV28 and TRBJ2-5 provide the parts outside the CDR3, is DVKVTQSSRYLVKRTGEKVFLECVQDMDHENMFWYRQDPGLGLRLIYFSYDVKMKEKGDIPEGYSVSREKKERFSLILESASTNQTSMYLCASIGDHLRQTQCFGPGTRLLVL.

Remarks on this clonotype: The junction departs from the called germline gene at one end, perhaps through a read error. The chain recombines TRBV5-4 with TRBJ2-2; 8 bases fit TRBD2. CDR3 length: 15 residues. Germline lookup yields CDR1 SGHNT and CDR2 YYREEE (reference sequence). CDR3 region: CASSSTSANIGELFF. The CDR3 DNA reads TGTGCCAGCAGCTCGACTAGCGCGAACATCGGGGAGCTGTTCTTC.

About this clonotype: The junction and the germline gene differ at one end; a read error may be behind it. V usage is TRBV14 and J usage is TRBJ2-1, with 9 bases that match TRBD1. This CDR3 has 17 residues. Germline loops: CDR1 SGHDN, CDR2 FVKESK. CDR3 coding DNA: TGTGTCAGCAGCCAGGAGGGTCAGGGGACAGGGTACAATGAGCGGTTCTTC. Encoded protein: CVSSQEGQGTGYNERFF.

Of note for this clonotype: The CDR3 ends on some other residue instead of the conserved phenylalanine or tryptophan, so this is likely a read error. The limits of the CDR3 on the DNA are not certain, so only TCRdb's listed CDR3 is given. The chain employs TRBV7-9 and TRBJ2-5; the DNA was not used to check the table's D call, TRBD2. The CDR3 spans 13 amino acids, including both terminal residues. Germline V gene data show CDR1 as SEHNR and CDR2 as FQNEAQ (reference sequence). CDR3 region: CASERARRETQYS.

This clonotype was seen ten or more times. Germline and junction disagree at one end, which may indicate a read error. CDR3 in amino acids: CVSSQKTEPYEQYF. The CDR3 DNA reads as TGTGTCAGCAGTCAAAAGACGGAGCCCTACGAGCAGTACTTC. The chain joins TRBV6-2 or TRBV6-3 to TRBJ2-7; D unresolved. The germline V gene has CDR1 MNHEY and CDR2 SVGEGT. This CDR3 has 14 residues.

This clonotype was detected ten times or more. This could be a read error, since a much larger clone is one nucleotide away. The V call is TRBV11-2, the J call TRBJ2-7; TRBD2 is a possible D gene (5 bases). The CDR3 sequence is 14 residues long. Trimming cost V 11 bases and J 2 bases, with 19 bases left between them. In germline, CDR1 is SGHAT, CDR2 FQNNGV. Here the CDR3 DNA reads TGTGCCGGCACCCGTGGGAGTTCCACCTACGAGCAGTACTTC. It is translated as CAGTRGSSTYEQYF.

The chain has TRBV11-1 and TRBJ2-1; D is perhaps TRBD2 (6 bases). Germline CDR1 reads SGHAT; CDR2 reads FQDESV (reference sequence). With 10 bases removed from V and 8 bases from J, the gap between germline ends came to 27 bases. CDR3 length: 16 amino acids. CDR3 nucleotides: TGTGCCAACAGAAAAAAGATGAGGATATGGGGGGATGAGCAGTTCTTC. Translation gives CANRKKMRIWGDEQFF. Complete variable domain (other parts from reference TRBV11-1 and TRBJ2-1): EAEVAQSPRYKITEKSQAVAFWCDPISGHATLYWYRQILGQGPELLVQFQDESVVDDSQLPKDRFSAERLKGVDSTLKIQPAELGDSAMYLCANRKKMRIWGDEQFFGPGTRLTVL.